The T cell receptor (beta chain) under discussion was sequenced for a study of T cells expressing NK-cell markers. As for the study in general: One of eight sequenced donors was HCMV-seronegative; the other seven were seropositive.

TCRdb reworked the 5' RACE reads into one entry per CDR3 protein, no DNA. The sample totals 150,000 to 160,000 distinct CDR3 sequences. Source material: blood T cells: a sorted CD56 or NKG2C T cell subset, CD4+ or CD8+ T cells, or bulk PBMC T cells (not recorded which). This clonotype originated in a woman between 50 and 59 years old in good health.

CDR3: CASSDGTGDETQYF. The V call is TRBV2, the J call TRBJ2-5; as DNA is missing, the TRBD1 call by TCRdb cannot be tested. The CDR3 sequence is 14 residues long. CDR1 is SNHLY, CDR2 FYNNEI, per germline.